This TCR beta chain derives from a study of cytotoxic CD8 clonotypes in ibrutinib-treated CLL. About the study: Across the patients, approximately ten were relapsed/refractory, 15 treatment-naive and 17 to 18 IGHV unmutated.

Study observations and caveats: Treatment saw public clonotypes, which were uncommon, either contract or stay stable. Clonality increased at ibrutinib response, then returned toward baseline at progression.

As regards this clone: Its antigen is currently unknown.

Sequenced by immunoSEQ multiplex PCR; TCRdb stores in-frame clones only, minus some. This table has under 150,000 clones, approximately 80% appearing once. The origin of this receptor is a human donor with chronic lymphocytic leukemia. The sample in question was PBMCs, obtained after 36 months of ibrutinib treatment.

This CDR3 reads CSVLLRVDTQYF. Here the CDR3 DNA reads TGCAGCGTCCTCTTGAGAGTAGATACGCAGTATTTT. The J gene is TRBJ2-3, the V gene TRBV29-1, with D uncertain. The germline V and J ends were trimmed by 6 bases and 5 bases, with 12 bases remaining between them. The germline V gene encodes CDR1 SQVTM and CDR2 ANQGSEA. CDR3 size: 12 residues.